This T cell receptor beta chain is drawn from a study of T-cell memory formation after mild COVID-19. Notes on the study in general: Contracting CD8+ clones were enriched in EMRA, CD4+ mainly in CM and EM.

Concerning this clonotype: Antigen specificity is unknown.

TCRdb redid the calling of the 5' RACE reads with MiXCR, one entry per CDR3 protein. In the table there are a few hundred thousand distinct CDR3 sequences, around a sixth of which are singletons. The CDR3 totals 17 residues. Germline assignment: CDR1 LGHNA and CDR2 YNFKEQ. After removal of 0 bases from V and 8 bases from J, the junction contained 9 bases not matched to a gene. The sequenced material came from PBMCs or a T cell subset sorted from them (not recorded which). The sequence was collected from a man between 18 and 29 years old who had mild COVID-19 (a few samples of this study predate the infection). Cell type and time point are not known. The rearrangement joins TRBV4-2 to TRBJ2-3; 12 bases map to TRBD2. CDR3 DNA: TGTGCCAGCAGCCAAGAGTCTAGCGGGGGGGCTTGGAGTACGCAGTATTTT. Its protein product is CASSQESSGGAWSTQYF.